The clone carrying this T cell receptor (beta chain) was observed a handful of times. The sample is drawn from a study of blood T cell repertoires in COVID-19. Study-wide background: Acute-phase and convalescent COVID-19 samples originated in the United States, Italy and Spain. T cells, B-cell-depleted T cells, or PBMCs supplied cDNA or gDNA.

In the source study's methods: Reference gene primer amplification yielded estimated nucleated cell counts. TCRdb keeps only in-frame clones here, not all; method: immunoSEQ multiplex PCR. The D gene and trimming were derived from the DNA, and the V and J assignments and clone size from that table. Among 250,000 to 300,000 clones, about 86% were seen once, and the ten largest hold just under 2%. Sequencing input: peripheral blood. The sequence was obtained from a man aged 30 to 45 with active or convalescent COVID-19.

The CDR3 DNA is TGTGCCAGCAGCCCTGGGACAGGCGTATCCTACGAGCAGTACTTC. This translates into CASSPGTGVSYEQYF. The chain combines TRBV25-1 with TRBJ2-7, with 8 bases aligning to TRBD1. J lost 1 base, V lost 6 bases, and 8 bases had no gene match. This CDR3 is 15 amino acids long. Germline loops: CDR1 MGHDK, CDR2 SYGVNS.